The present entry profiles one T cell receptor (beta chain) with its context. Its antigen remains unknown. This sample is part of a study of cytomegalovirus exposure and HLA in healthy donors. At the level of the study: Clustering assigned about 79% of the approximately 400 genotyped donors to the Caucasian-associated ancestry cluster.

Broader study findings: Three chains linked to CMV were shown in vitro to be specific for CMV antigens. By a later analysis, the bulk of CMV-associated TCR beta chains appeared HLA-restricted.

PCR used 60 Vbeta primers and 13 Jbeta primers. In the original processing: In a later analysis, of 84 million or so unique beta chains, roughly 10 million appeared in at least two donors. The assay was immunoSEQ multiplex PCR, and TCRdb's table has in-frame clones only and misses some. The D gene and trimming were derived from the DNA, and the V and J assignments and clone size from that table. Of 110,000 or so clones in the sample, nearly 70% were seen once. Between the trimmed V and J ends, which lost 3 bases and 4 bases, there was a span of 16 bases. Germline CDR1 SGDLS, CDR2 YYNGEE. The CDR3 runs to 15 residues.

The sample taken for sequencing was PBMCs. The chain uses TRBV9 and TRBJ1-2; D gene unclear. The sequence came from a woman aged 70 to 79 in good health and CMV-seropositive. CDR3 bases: TGTGCCAGCAGCGCCGCTGCGGGGAACCCCTATGGCTACACCTTC. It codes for CASSAAAGNPYGYTF.